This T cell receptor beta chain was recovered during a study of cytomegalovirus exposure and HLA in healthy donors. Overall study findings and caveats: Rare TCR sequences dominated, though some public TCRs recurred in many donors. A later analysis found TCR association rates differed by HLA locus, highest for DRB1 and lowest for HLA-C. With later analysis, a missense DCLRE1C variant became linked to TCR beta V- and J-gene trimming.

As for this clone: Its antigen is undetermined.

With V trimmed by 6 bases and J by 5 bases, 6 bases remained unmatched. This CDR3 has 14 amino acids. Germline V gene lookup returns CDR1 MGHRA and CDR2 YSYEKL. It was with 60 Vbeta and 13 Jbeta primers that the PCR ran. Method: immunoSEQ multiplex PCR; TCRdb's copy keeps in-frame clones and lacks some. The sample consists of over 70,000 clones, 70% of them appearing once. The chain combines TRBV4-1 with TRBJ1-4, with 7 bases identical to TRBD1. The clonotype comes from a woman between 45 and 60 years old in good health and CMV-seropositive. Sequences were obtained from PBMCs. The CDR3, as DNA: TGCGCCAGCAGGGAGCAGGGGGGAAATGAAAAACTGTTTTTT. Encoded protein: CASREQGGNEKLFF.